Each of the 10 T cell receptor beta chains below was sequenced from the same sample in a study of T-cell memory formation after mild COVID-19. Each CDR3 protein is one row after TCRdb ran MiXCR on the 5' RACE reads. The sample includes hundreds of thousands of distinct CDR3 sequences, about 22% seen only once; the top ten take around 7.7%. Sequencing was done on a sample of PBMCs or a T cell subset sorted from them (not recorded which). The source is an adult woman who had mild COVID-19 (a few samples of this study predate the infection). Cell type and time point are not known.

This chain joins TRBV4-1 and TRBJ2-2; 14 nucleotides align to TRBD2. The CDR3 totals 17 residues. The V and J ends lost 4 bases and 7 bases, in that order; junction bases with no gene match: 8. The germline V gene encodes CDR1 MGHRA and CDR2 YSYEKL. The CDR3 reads CASSPTSGGANNGELFF. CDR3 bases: TGCGCCAGCAGCCCGACTAGCGGGGGGGCAAATAACGGGGAGCTGTTTTTT.

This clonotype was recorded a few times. CDR3 coding DNA: TGTGCCACCAGCAGAGTGGTGTCTAGCGGCATTTCCTACAATGAGCAGTTCTTC. Protein product: CATSRVVSSGISYNEQFF. This rearrangement joins TRBV15 to TRBJ2-1; 7 positions agree with TRBD2. The germline CDR1 and CDR2 sequences are LNHNV and YYDKDF (reference sequence). The CDR3 covers 18 residues. V lost 1 base, J lost 1 base, and 10 bases stayed unmatched. Full variable domain (missing parts from reference TRBV15 and TRBJ2-1): DAMVIQNPRYQVTQFGKPVTLSCSQTLNHNVMYWYQQKSSQAPKLLFHYYDKDFNNEADTPDNFQSRRPNTSFCFLDIRSPGLGDTAMYLCATSRVVSSGISYNEQFFGPGTRLTVL.

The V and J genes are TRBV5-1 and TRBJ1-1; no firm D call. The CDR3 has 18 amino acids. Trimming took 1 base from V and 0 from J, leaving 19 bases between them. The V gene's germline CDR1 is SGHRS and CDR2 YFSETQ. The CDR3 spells CASSLRSLGAGVNTEAFF. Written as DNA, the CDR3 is TGCGCCAGCAGCTTGAGGTCGTTAGGAGCTGGAGTGAACACTGAAGCTTTCTTT. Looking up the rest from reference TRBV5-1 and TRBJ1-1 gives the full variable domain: KAGVTQTPRYLIKTRGQQVTLSCSPISGHRSVSWYQQTPGQGLQFLFEYFSETQRNKGNFPGRFSGRQFSNSRSEMNVSTLELGDSALYLCASSLRSLGAGVNTEAFFGQGTRLTVV.

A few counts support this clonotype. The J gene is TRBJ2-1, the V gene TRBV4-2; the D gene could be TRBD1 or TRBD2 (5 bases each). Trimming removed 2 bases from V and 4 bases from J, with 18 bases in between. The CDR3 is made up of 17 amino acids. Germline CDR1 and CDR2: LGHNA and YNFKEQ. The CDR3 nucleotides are TGTGCCAGCAGCCAACAAACCGGGACCCACCCATACAATGAGCAGTTCTTC. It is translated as CASSQQTGTHPYNEQFF.

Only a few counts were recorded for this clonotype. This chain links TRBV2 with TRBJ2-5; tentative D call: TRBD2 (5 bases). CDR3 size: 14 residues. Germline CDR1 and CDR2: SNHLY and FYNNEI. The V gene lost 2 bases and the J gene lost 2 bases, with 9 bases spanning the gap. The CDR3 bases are TGTGCCAGCAGTGAATACGGGGTTCAAGAGACCCAGTACTTC. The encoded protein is CASSEYGVQETQYF.

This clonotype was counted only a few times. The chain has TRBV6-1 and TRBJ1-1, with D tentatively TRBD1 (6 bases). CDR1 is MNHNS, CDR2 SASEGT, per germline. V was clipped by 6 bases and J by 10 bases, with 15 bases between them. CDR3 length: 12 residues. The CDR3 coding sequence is TGTGCCAGCAGCCCGGGGTGGGGGGCAGCTTTCTTT. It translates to CASSPGWGAAFF.

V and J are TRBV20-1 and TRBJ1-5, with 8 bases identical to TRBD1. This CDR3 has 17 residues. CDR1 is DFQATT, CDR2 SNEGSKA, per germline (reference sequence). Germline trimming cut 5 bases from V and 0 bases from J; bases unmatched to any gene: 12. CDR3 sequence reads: CSAANQGALRSNQPQHF. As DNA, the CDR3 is TGCAGTGCTGCTAACCAGGGGGCCCTCCGTAGCAATCAGCCCCAGCATTTT.

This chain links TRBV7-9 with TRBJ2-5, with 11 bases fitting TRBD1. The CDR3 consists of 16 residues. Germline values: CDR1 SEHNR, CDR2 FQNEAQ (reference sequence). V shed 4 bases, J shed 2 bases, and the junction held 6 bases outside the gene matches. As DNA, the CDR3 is TGTGCCAGCAGCTACACAGGACAGGGGGCTCAAGAGACCCAGTACTTC. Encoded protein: CASSYTGQGAQETQYF.

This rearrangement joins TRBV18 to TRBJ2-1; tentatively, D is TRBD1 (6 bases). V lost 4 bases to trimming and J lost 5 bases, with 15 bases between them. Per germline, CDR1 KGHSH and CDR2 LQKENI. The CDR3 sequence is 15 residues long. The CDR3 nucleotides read TGTGCCAGCTCACAGGGGCCCCAGGGGAACAATGAGCAGTTCTTC. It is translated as CASSQGPQGNNEQFF.

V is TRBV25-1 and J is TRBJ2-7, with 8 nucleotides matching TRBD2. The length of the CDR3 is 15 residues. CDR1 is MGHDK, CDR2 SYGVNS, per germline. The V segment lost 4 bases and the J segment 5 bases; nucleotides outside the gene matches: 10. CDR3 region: CASSGYGRAFHEQYF. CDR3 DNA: TGTGCCAGCAGTGGGTACGGGAGGGCCTTCCACGAGCAGTACTTC.